This entry describes one TCR beta chain. As yet, its antigen is unknown. Repertoires were sampled repeatedly during chemoradiotherapy. This specimen comes from a study of chemoradiotherapy in HPV16-positive cancers. About the research overall: Candidate HPV-specific clones and shared TCR motifs came from a couple of HPV16-positive patients.

Profiling relied on immunoSEQ multiplex PCR, and the TCRdb table lists in-frame clones only, not all of them. The data contain about 2,800 clones, 85% to 90% of them singletons. V dropped 2 bases and J dropped 3; count of bases not matched to a gene: 6. Germline lookup yields CDR1 SGHAT and CDR2 FQNNGV. The CDR3 is made up of 15 amino acids. Study-wide results and limits: During treatment, candidate HPV-specific clones and E7-related motifs expanded in tumor.

This receptor was taken from a human donor with HPV-associated anogenital cancer. The chain couples TRBV11-2 to TRBJ2-7, with 8 positions matching TRBD1. The input for sequencing was tumor tissue, taken from a patient who underwent chemoradiotherapy. CDR3 in DNA: TGTGCCAGCAGCTTAACGACAGGGGATATCTACGAGCAGTACTTC. It is translated as CASSLTTGDIYEQYF. Variable domain in full (rest from reference TRBV11-2 and TRBJ2-7): EAGVAQSPRYKIIEKRQSVAFWCNPISGHATLYWYQQILGQGPKLLIQFQNNGVVDDSQLPKDRFSAERLKGVDSTLKIQPAKLEDSAVYLCASSLTTGDIYEQYFGPGTRLTVT.